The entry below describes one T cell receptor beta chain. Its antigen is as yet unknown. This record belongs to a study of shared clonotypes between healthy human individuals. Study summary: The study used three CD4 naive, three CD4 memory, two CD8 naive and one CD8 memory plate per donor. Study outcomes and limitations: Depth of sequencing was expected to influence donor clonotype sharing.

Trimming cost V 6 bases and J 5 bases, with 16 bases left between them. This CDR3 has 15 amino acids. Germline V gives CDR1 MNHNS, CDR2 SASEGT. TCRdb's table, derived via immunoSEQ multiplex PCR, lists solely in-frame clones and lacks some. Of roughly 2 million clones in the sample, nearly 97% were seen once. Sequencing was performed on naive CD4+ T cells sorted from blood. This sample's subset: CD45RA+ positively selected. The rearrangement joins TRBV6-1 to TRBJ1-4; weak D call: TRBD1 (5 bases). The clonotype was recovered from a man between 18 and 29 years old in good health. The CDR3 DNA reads TGTGCCAGCAGAACCCTCGAGGGGCGAAATGAAAAACTGTTTTTT. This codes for CASRTLEGRNEKLFF.